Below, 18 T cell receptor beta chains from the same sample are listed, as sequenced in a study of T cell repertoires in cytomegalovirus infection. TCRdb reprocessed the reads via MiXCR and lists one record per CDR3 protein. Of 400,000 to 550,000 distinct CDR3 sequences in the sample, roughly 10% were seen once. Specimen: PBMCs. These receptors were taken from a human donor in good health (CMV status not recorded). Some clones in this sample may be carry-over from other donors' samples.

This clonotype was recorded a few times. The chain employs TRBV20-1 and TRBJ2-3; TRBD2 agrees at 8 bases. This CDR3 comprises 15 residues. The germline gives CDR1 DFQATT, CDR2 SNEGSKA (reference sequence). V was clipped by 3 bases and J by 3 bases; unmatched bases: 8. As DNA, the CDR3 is TGCAGTGCTAGTAAGCCCAGCGGGAGAACAGATACGCAGTATTTT. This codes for CSASKPSGRTDTQYF.

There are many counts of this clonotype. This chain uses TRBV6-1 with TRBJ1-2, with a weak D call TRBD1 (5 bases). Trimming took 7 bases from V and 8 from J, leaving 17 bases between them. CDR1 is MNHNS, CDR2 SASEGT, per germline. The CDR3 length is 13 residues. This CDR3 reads CASIQGFGSGYTF. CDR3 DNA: TGTGCCAGCATCCAGGGTTTTGGAAGCGGCTACACCTTC.

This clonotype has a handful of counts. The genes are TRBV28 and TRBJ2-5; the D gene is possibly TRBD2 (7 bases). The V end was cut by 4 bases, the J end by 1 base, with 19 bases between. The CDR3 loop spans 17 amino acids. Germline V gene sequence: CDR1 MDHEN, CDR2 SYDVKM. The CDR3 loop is CASSSPPGRGFQETQYF. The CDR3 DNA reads TGTGCCAGCAGTTCCCCCCCGGGGAGGGGGTTCCAAGAGACCCAGTACTTC.

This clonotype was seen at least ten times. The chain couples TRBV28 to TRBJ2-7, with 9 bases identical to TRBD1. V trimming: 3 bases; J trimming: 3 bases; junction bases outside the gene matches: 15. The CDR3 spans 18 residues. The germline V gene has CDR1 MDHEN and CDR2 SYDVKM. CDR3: CASSLGYLGTGGNYEQYF. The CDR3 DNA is TGTGCCAGCAGTTTGGGGTACCTCGGAACAGGGGGCAACTACGAGCAGTACTTC. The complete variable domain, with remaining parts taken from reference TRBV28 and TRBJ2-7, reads DVKVTQSSRYLVKRTGEKVFLECVQDMDHENMFWYRQDPGLGLRLIYFSYDVKMKEKGDIPEGYSVSREKKERFSLILESASTNQTSMYLCASSLGYLGTGGNYEQYFGPGTRLTVT.

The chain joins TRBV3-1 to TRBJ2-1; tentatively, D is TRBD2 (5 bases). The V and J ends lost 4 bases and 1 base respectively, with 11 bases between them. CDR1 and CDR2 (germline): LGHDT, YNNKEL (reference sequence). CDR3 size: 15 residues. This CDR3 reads CASSLRTGSYNEQFF. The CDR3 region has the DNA TGTGCCAGCAGCCTTCGTACGGGGTCCTACAATGAGCAGTTCTTC.

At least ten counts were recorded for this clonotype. The CDR3 protein is CASSLSGQGGGYTF. The CDR3 DNA is TGTGCCAGCAGTTTATCGGGGCAGGGAGGCGGCTACACCTTC. The J gene is TRBJ1-2, the V gene TRBV27, with D perhaps TRBD1 (5 bases). Trimming stripped 0 bases from V and 8 bases from J, with 13 bases between. The length of the CDR3 is 14 residues. The germline V gene encodes CDR1 MNHEY and CDR2 SMNVEV (reference sequence).

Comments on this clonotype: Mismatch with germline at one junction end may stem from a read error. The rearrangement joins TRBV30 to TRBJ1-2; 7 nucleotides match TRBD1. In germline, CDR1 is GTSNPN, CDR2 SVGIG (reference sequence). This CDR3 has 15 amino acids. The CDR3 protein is CAWSRDRDASYGHTF. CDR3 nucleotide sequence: TGTGCCTGGAGTCGAGACAGGGATGCATCCTATGGCCACACCTTC.

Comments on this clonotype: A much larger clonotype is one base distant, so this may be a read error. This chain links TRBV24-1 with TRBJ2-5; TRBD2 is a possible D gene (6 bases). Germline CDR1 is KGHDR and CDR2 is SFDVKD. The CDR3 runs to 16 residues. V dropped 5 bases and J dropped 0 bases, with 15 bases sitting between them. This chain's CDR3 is CATSAWTNGYQETQYF. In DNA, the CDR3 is TGTGCCACCAGTGCCTGGACTAACGGGTACCAAGAGACCCAGTACTTC.

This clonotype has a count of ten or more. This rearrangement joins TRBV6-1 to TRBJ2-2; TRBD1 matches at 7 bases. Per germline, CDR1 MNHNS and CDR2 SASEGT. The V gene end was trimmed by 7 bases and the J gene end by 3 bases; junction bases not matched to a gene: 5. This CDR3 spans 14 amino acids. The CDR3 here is CASTATGYTGELFF. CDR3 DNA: TGTGCCAGCACCGCGACAGGGTACACCGGGGAGCTGTTTTTT.

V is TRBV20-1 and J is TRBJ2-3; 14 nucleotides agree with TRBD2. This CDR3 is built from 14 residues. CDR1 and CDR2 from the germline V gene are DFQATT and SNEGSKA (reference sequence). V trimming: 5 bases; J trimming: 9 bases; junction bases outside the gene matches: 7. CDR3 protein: CSARVGLAGATQYF. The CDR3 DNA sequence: TGCAGTGCTCGAGTGGGACTAGCGGGAGCCACGCAGTATTTT.

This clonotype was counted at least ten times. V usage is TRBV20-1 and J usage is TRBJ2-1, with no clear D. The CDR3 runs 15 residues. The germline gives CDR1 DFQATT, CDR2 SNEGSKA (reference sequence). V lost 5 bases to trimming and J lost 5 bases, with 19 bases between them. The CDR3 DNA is TGCAGTGCTTATCCCTTTAGCAGACCCAACAATGAGCAGTTCTTC. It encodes CSAYPFSRPNNEQFF.

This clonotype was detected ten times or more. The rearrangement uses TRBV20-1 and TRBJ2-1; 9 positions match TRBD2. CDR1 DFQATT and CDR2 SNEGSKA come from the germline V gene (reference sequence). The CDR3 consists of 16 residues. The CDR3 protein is CGSAPFSGRLYNEQFF. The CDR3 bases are TGCGGAAGTGCGCCATTTAGCGGGAGATTATACAATGAGCAGTTCTTC.

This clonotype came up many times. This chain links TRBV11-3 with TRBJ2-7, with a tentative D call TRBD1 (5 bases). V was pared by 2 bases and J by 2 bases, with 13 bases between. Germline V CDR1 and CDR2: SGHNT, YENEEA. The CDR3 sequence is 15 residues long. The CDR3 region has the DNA TGTGCCAGCAGCTTACGGGCAGGGTCTGCCTACGAGCAGTACTTC. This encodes CASSLRAGSAYEQYF.

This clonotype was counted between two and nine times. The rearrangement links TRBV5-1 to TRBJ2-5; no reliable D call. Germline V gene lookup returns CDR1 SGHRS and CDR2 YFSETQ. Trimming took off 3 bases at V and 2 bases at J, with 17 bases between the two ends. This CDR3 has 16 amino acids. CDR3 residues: CASSSSGFTSQETQYF. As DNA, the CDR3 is TGCGCCAGCAGCTCTTCTGGGTTCACCTCGCAAGAGACCCAGTACTTC.

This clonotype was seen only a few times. DNA for the CDR3: TGTGCCAGCAGTGGGACAGATGGCAATCAGCCCCAGCATTTT. Amino acid sequence: CASSGTDGNQPQHF. The chain employs TRBV2 and TRBJ1-5, with D possibly matching TRBD1 (6 bases). This CDR3 has 14 residues. V was trimmed by 4 bases and J by 2 bases, leaving 9 bases between them. Germline CDR1 is SNHLY and CDR2 is FYNNEI.

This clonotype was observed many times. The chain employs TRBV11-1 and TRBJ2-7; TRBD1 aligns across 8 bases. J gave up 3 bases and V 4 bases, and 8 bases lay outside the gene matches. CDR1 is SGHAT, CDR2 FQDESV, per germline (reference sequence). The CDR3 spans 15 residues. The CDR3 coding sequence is TGTGCCAGCAGCTCGGGGACAGGCGCCCTCTACGAGCAGTACTTC. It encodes CASSSGTGALYEQYF.

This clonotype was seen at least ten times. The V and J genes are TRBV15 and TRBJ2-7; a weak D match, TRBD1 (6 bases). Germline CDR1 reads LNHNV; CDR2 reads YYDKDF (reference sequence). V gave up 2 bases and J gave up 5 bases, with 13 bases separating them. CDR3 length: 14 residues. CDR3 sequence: CATSRPGDIHEQYF. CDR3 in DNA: TGTGCCACCAGCAGACCTGGGGACATCCACGAGCAGTACTTC.

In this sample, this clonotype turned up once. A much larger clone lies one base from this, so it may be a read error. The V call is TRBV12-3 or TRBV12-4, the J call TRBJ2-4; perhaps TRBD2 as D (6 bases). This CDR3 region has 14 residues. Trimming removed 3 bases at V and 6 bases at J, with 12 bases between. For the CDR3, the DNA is TGTGCCAGCAGTTTTATCGGGAGAGGAAACATTCAGTACTTC. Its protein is CASSFIGRGNIQYF.